A selection of T cell receptor beta chains follows, all from one sample in a study of OX40 agonist ivuxolimab in advanced cancers. The protocol was immunoSEQ multiplex PCR, while the TCRdb copy is restricted to in-frame clones and leaves out a portion. The sample lists 30,000 or so clones; roughly 80% were seen once. Source: CD4+ or CD8+ T cells sorted from blood, taken in a trial of the OX40 agonist ivuxolimab. These receptors were taken from an adult with an advanced solid tumor such as melanoma, head and neck, liver or kidney cancer. CDR3s include the opening cysteine and the closing phenylalanine or tryptophan. D genes are given only for firm matches. The size of a clone is reported for some rows only, either as once, few or many, or as a class for expanded clones.

v_gene	j_gene	abundance	d_gene	CDR3aa	CDR3nt
TRBV7-3	TRBJ1-1	few	-	CASSSGPNTEAFF	TGTGCCAGCAGCTCGGGACCGAACACTGAAGCTTTCTTT
TRBV5-4	TRBJ2-4	-	-	CASSAEAKNIQCF	TGTGCCAGCAGCGCGGAAGCCAAAAACATTCAGTGCTTC
TRBV5-6	TRBJ2-7	-	-	CASSREVESYEQYF	TGTGCCAGCAGCCGCGAAGTAGAGTCCTACGAGCAGTACTTC
TRBV7-3	TRBJ2-3	-	TRBD2	CASSLRPSGGGTDTQYF	TGTGCCAGCAGCTTAAGGCCTAGCGGGGGTGGCACAGATACGCAGTATTTT
TRBV6-1	TRBJ1-3	-	-	CASSEGYTIYF	TGTGCCAGCAGTGAGGGTTACACCATATATTTT
TRBV7-3	TRBJ2-3	once	-	CASSLDRRTDTQYF	TGTGCCAGCAGCCTAGACAGGCGCACAGATACGCAGTATTTT
TRBV7-9	TRBJ1-1	few	-	CASSLVGNTEAFF	TGTGCCAGCAGCTTAGTAGGGAACACTGAAGCTTTCTTT
TRBV25-1	TRBJ2-1	-	-	CASSEYLSSYNEQFF	TGTGCCAGCAGTGAATACTTGAGCTCCTACAATGAGCAGTTCTTC
TRBV5-1	TRBJ2-1	-	-	CASSLAPQLAYEQFF	TGCGCCAGCAGCTTGGCTCCGCAGCTAGCCTATGAGCAGTTCTTC
TRBV25-1	TRBJ1-4	-	TRBD1	CASSRGDSFNEKLFF	TGTGCCAGCAGTCGGGGGGACAGTTTTAATGAAAAACTGTTTTTT